Each of the 24 T cell receptor beta chains below was sequenced from the same sample in a study of metastatic and nonmetastatic thyroid tumors (dated by TCRdb to the early 2020s). Before undergoing thyroid surgery, none of the patients had been given any kind of treatment. The library was obtained by PCR. Sequencing used an Illumina HiSeq 4000. TCRdb reprocessed the public reads (quality trimming at Q25 with fastp, clone calling with MiXCR) and kept in-frame beta chains. Here the sample has about 14,000 clones; about 27% occur a single time. The ten most abundant clones make up approximately 20% of the sample. Sequenced sample: tumor tissue. The receptors originated from a female donor with papillary thyroid cancer or a benign thyroid nodule (not recorded which). Some clones in this sample may be carry-over from other donors' samples.

The chain recombines TRBV5-1 with TRBJ2-1, with 9 bases matching TRBD2. The V segment lost 2 bases and the J segment 3 bases; nucleotides outside the gene matches: 3. The germline gives CDR1 SGHRS, CDR2 YFSETQ. The CDR3 covers 15 residues. This CDR3 is CASSLLAGLYNEQFF. The CDR3 DNA reads as TGCGCCAGCAGCTTACTAGCGGGTCTCTACAATGAGCAGTTCTTC.

The chain joins TRBV5-1 to TRBJ2-7; the D call may be TRBD1 or TRBD2 (5 bases each). CDR1 is SGHRS, CDR2 YFSETQ, per germline. This CDR3 comprises 16 residues. Deletions cut 0 bases from V and 7 bases from J, with 20 bases between. CDR3: CASSLVPSGTVQEQYF. The CDR3 region has the DNA TGCGCCAGCAGCTTGGTCCCTTCTGGGACGGTGCAAGAGCAGTACTTC.

This clone is classed as large. This chain connects TRBV2 to TRBJ2-7; D call uncertain. Trimming shortened V by 1 base and J by 2 bases, and 9 bases separated the two germline ends. The CDR3 runs to 14 residues. The germline V gene has CDR1 SNHLY and CDR2 FYNNEI. CDR3 region: CASSEDLGTYEQYF. In DNA form, the CDR3 reads TGTGCCAGCAGTGAAGATCTGGGAACCTACGAGCAGTACTTC.

The rearrangement links TRBV28 to TRBJ1-2; 8 nucleotides match TRBD1. V was clipped by 4 bases and J by 7 bases; unmatched bases: 2. This CDR3 is built from 12 residues. From germline, CDR1 is MDHEN and CDR2 SYDVKM. The chain's CDR3 is CASSSRGLGYTF. The CDR3 DNA follows: TGTGCCAGCAGTTCCAGGGGGCTTGGCTACACCTTC.

This clone has a handful of counts. The chain is built from TRBV10-3 and TRBJ2-7, with D possibly being TRBD1 (6 bases). Germline CDR1 and CDR2: ENHRY and SYGVKD. Trimming took 4 bases from V and 3 from J, leaving 19 bases between them. The length of the CDR3 is 16 residues. CDR3 in amino acids: CAISGIDRIQNYEQYF. The CDR3 DNA sequence: TGTGCCATCAGTGGGATCGACAGGATTCAAAACTACGAGCAGTACTTC.

Judged by abundance, this clone is medium-sized. The rearrangement links TRBV28 to TRBJ1-5, with a weak D call TRBD1 (6 bases). The germline V gene has CDR1 MDHEN and CDR2 SYDVKM. This CDR3 contains 16 residues. V was shortened by 7 bases and J by 3 bases, with 19 bases between the two germline ends. CDR3 coding DNA: TGTGCCAGCAAACATAAGGACAGTCTCCACAATCAGCCCCAGCATTTT. It is translated as CASKHKDSLHNQPQHF.

Only a few counts were recorded for this clone. The V call is TRBV6-1, the J call TRBJ2-7; the D is unclear. Deletions cut 6 bases from V and 6 bases from J, with 12 bases between. The germline V gene has CDR1 MNHNS and CDR2 SASEGT. This CDR3 has 12 residues. The CDR3 here is CASRGSGTEQYF. CDR3 coding DNA: TGTGCCAGCAGGGGGTCGGGCACCGAGCAGTACTTC.

This clone is categorized as medium-sized (0.01 to 0.1%). The V and J genes are TRBV28 and TRBJ2-7; 8 positions agree with TRBD2. This CDR3 has 14 amino acids. CDR1 is MDHEN, CDR2 SYDVKM, per germline. V lost 6 bases to trimming and J lost 6 bases; unmatched junction nucleotides: 10. In nucleotides, the CDR3 is TGTGCCAGCAGGGCCGGGACTAGGTTCCTCGAGCAGTACTTC. Translated: CASRAGTRFLEQYF.

The chain joins TRBV7-3 to TRBJ2-5, with 8 bases that match TRBD1. Germline-derived CDR1 and CDR2 are SGHTA and FQGTGA. The CDR3 sequence is 15 residues long. The V and J ends lost 1 base and 4 bases, in that order; junction bases with no gene match: 5. The CDR3 here is CASSLSGQGAETQYF. The CDR3 bases are TGTGCCAGCAGCTTAAGTGGGCAGGGGGCAGAGACCCAGTACTTC. The full variable domain, rest sourced from reference TRBV7-3 and TRBJ2-5, is GAGVSQTPSNKVTEKGKYVELRCDPISGHTALYWYRQSLGQGPEFLIYFQGTGAADDSGLPNDRFFAVRPEGSVSTLKIQRTERGDSAVYLCASSLSGQGAETQYFGPGTRLLVL.

The chain joins TRBV3-1 to TRBJ1-5; D might be TRBD1 (5 bases). This CDR3 has 17 residues. Looked up from germline, CDR1 is LGHDT and CDR2 is YNNKEL (reference sequence). V was cut by 0 bases and J by 0 bases, with 12 bases left in between. The CDR3 protein is CASSQEGTGLSNQPQHF. For the CDR3, the DNA is TGTGCCAGCAGCCAAGAAGGGACGGGCCTTAGCAATCAGCCCCAGCATTTT.

The chain couples TRBV7-6 to TRBJ2-3; D possibly corresponds to TRBD1 (5 bases). The CDR3 consists of 14 residues. V was shortened by 0 bases and J by 9 bases, with 13 bases between the two germline ends. Germline CDR1 and CDR2: SGHVS and FNYEAQ. The CDR3 nucleotides are TGTGCCAGCAGCTTAGCGCCTCAGGGTATCACGCAGTATTTT. It encodes CASSLAPQGITQYF.

This clone was recorded at least ten times. In DNA form, the CDR3 reads TGTGCCATCACGGGAACAGGGGTCTATGGCTACACCTTC. This sequence encodes CAITGTGVYGYTF. The gene calls are TRBV10-3 and TRBJ1-2; the match to TRBD1 covers 7 bases. J lost 4 bases, V lost 7 bases, and 6 bases had no gene match. CDR1 is ENHRY, CDR2 SYGVKD, per germline. This CDR3 is built from 13 residues.

CDR3 nucleotides: TGTGCCAGCAGTGAACAGGGGGGCCCTGAAGCTTTCTTT. This encodes CASSEQGGPEAFF. This sequence joins TRBV6-1 and TRBJ1-1, with 7 nucleotides matching TRBD1. The CDR3 is 13 residues long. V gave up 2 bases and J gave up 6 bases; unmatched junction bases: 3. The germline V gene encodes CDR1 MNHNS and CDR2 SASEGT.

The rearrangement uses TRBV6-6 and TRBJ2-7, with 8 bases lining up with TRBD2. V lost 0 bases, J lost 4 bases, and 8 bases stayed unmatched. Germline V gives CDR1 MNHNY, CDR2 SVGAGI (reference sequence). The CDR3 is 16 residues long. CDR3 DNA: TGTGCCAGCAGTTACTCCTACCGACTAGCGCGTTACGAGCAGTACTTC. Protein: CASSYSYRLARYEQYF.

This clone was observed at least ten times. Given a much more abundant clone one base away, this may be a read error. The chain couples TRBV4-2 to TRBJ1-1; 8 bases fit TRBD1. Losses at the gene ends were 4 bases for V and 1 base for J; bases not matched to a gene: 11. The CDR3 has 17 amino acids. CDR1 LGHNA and CDR2 YNFKEQ come from the germline V gene. The CDR3 spells CASSPRRQGIRNTEAFF. The CDR3 DNA reads TGTGCCAGCAGCCCCAGACGACAGGGGATTCGGAACACTGAAGCTTTCTTT.

This clone was recorded many times. The CDR3 nucleotides are TGTGCCAGCGGCGAACACAAGGGAGGGGCTGGAGATACGCAGTATTTT. Translated: CASGEHKGGAGDTQYF. This chain links TRBV2 with TRBJ2-3; 7 bases map to TRBD2. This CDR3 is 16 amino acids long. Trimming removed 8 bases from V and 5 bases from J; junction bases left unmatched: 16. CDR1 and CDR2 from the germline V gene are SNHLY and FYNNEI.

A few counts support this clone. This chain links TRBV28 with TRBJ1-1; D might be TRBD1 (5 bases). There are 12 residues in the CDR3. Germline V CDR1 and CDR2: MDHEN, SYDVKM. Trimming left V 6 bases short and J 8 bases short, with 13 bases between. CDR3 sequence: CASSLTGVEAFF. DNA for the CDR3: TGTGCCAGCAGCCTTACGGGGGTGGAAGCTTTCTTT.

Relative to its sample, this clone is medium-sized. The chain couples TRBV20-1 to TRBJ2-7; D not resolved. The germline V and J ends were trimmed by 5 bases and 5 bases, with 16 bases remaining between them. Per germline, CDR1 DFQATT and CDR2 SNEGSKA (reference sequence). The CDR3 sequence is 13 residues long. This CDR3 is CSAPRPGSDEQYF. Here the CDR3 DNA reads TGCAGTGCTCCGAGGCCAGGAAGCGACGAGCAGTACTTC.

At least ten counts were recorded for this clone. The chain joins TRBV3-1 to TRBJ1-6; D uncertain. V lost 1 base and J 9 bases, leaving 10 bases between the germline ends. CDR1 is LGHDT, CDR2 YNNKEL, per germline (reference sequence). The CDR3 totals 14 residues. CDR3 DNA: TGTGCCAGCAGCCAAGGCAGGACGAGTTCACCCCTCCACTTT. Translated: CASSQGRTSSPLHF. The complete variable domain, with remaining parts taken from reference TRBV3-1 and TRBJ1-6, reads DTAVSQTPKYLVTQMGNDKSIKCEQNLGHDTMYWYKQDSKKFLKIMFSYNNKELIINETVPNRFSPKSPDKAHLNLHINSLELGDSAVYFCASSQGRTSSPLHFGNGTRLTVT.

This clone was counted many times. CDR3 sequence (DNA): TGTGCCAGCAGCTCCGTGAGCGGGAGAGAGACCCAGTACTTC. Its translation is CASSSVSGRETQYF. The V gene is TRBV5-6, the J gene TRBJ2-5, with TRBD2 identical over 8 bases. The germline V gene encodes CDR1 SGHDT and CDR2 YYEEEE. The CDR3 is made up of 14 amino acids. After removal of 3 bases from V and 4 bases from J, the junction contained 5 bases not matched to a gene.

There are many counts of this clone. The chain carries TRBV18 and TRBJ2-7; a possible D gene is TRBD2 (6 bases). CDR1 and CDR2 (germline): KGHSH, LQKENI. V was pared by 0 bases and J by 3 bases, with 15 bases between. The CDR3 contains 16 residues. CDR3 protein: CASSPPGAGNYYEQYF. CDR3 nucleotide sequence: TGTGCCAGCTCACCACCTGGGGCGGGGAATTACTACGAGCAGTACTTC.

This chain connects TRBV25-1 to TRBJ2-1; D unclear. This CDR3 spans 14 amino acids. Germline V CDR1 and CDR2: MGHDK, SYGVNS. Trimming stripped 2 bases from V and 3 bases from J, with 8 bases between. The CDR3: CASSEVSYYNEQFF. Written as DNA, the CDR3 is TGTGCCAGCAGTGAAGTCAGTTACTACAATGAGCAGTTCTTC.

This clone was seen more than once but under ten times. The chain recombines TRBV28 with TRBJ2-7; 10 nucleotides align to TRBD1. The length of the CDR3 is 15 residues. Germline loops: CDR1 MDHEN, CDR2 SYDVKM. The J segment lost 3 bases and the V segment lost 4 bases, leaving 6 bases of the junction unmatched. The CDR3 sequence: CASSSGTGAFYEQYF. In nucleotides, the CDR3 is TGTGCCAGCAGTTCGGGGACAGGGGCCTTCTACGAGCAGTACTTC.

V and J are TRBV4-1 and TRBJ2-3; no clear D gene. The V end was cut by 4 bases, the J end by 1 base, with 15 bases between. Germline CDR1 reads MGHRA; CDR2 reads YSYEKL. CDR3 size: 16 residues. In DNA form, the CDR3 reads TGCGCCAGCAGCCTCCGGGCCAGCTTTGGCACAGATACGCAGTATTTT. It codes for CASSLRASFGTDTQYF.